These 20 T cell receptor beta chains were all obtained from the same sample, sequenced in a study of T cells in Graves' hyperthyroidism and ophthalmopathy. Amplification of TCR beta CDR3 regions was performed using RNA transcripts as template. The HTBI primer set drove a first-round RT-PCR of the TCR CDR3. Each CDR3 protein is one row after TCRdb ran MiXCR on the multiplex PCR reads. The table shows approximately 400,000 distinct CDR3 sequences, with 19% occurring only once. Sequencing used blood. Receptors were obtained from a woman under 30 with Graves' hyperthyroidism.

This clonotype was recorded many times. The chain recombines TRBV11-3 with TRBJ2-7; D unclear. V lost 5 bases, J lost 5 bases, and 13 bases lay in between. The CDR3 covers 13 residues. Germline V gene sequence: CDR1 SGHNT, CDR2 YENEEA. CDR3 bases: TGTGCCAGCAGCCTATACATGGAAGACGAGCAGTACTTC. Translating it yields CASSLYMEDEQYF.

This clonotype was found many times. The chain is built from TRBV12-3 or TRBV12-4 and TRBJ1-1; 11 bases are shared with TRBD1. The CDR3 extends over 15 amino acids. Germline trimming cut 5 bases from V and 4 bases from J; bases unmatched to any gene: 6. The CDR3 protein is CASSHTGTGGTEAFF. The CDR3 DNA follows: TGTGCCAGCAGTCACACCGGGACAGGGGGCACTGAAGCTTTCTTT.

This clonotype was counted many times. The V gene is TRBV15, the J gene TRBJ2-7; D is unresolved. There are 13 residues in the CDR3. The V gene lost 1 base and the J gene lost 2 bases, with 6 bases spanning the gap. Germline-derived CDR1 and CDR2 are LNHNV and YYDKDF (reference sequence). CDR3 in amino acids: CATSRGAPYEQYF. The CDR3 bases are TGTGCCACCAGCAGAGGGGCTCCCTACGAGCAGTACTTC.

This clonotype was recorded at least ten times. This rearrangement joins TRBV7-6 to TRBJ2-7; the D is unclear. The V gene's germline CDR1 is SGHVS and CDR2 FNYEAQ. V shed 0 bases and J shed 4 bases, with 10 bases lying between them. CDR3 size: 14 residues. In nucleotides, the CDR3 is TGTGCCAGCAGCTTAGCGCCGACGGCATACGAGCAGTACTTC. Translation: CASSLAPTAYEQYF.

This clonotype was counted at least ten times. This chain links TRBV6-1 with TRBJ1-2; no definite D call. Germline CDR1 and CDR2: MNHNS and SASEGT. The CDR3 runs to 14 residues. The V end was cut by 7 bases, the J end by 4 bases, with 16 bases between. CDR3 in amino acids: CASIDTPGGYGYTF. The CDR3 DNA reads TGTGCCAGCATCGATACTCCGGGCGGCTATGGCTACACCTTC.

This clonotype was observed many times. This sequence joins TRBV5-1 and TRBJ1-1; unclear D gene. Germline assignment: CDR1 SGHRS and CDR2 YFSETQ. Trimming cost V 4 bases and J 0 bases, with 13 bases left between them. CDR3 length equals 15 residues. This CDR3 reads CASSPVGILNTEAFF. CDR3 bases: TGCGCCAGCAGCCCAGTCGGAATTCTGAACACTGAAGCTTTCTTT.

This clonotype has only a few counts. This may be a read error: a much more frequent sequence differs by one nucleotide. This chain joins TRBV4-1 and TRBJ2-7; no reliable D call. CDR1 is MGHRA, CDR2 YSYEKL, per germline. The CDR3 spans 16 residues. CDR3 in amino acids: CTSSQARLGVTYEQYF. In DNA form, the CDR3 reads TGCACCAGCAGCCAAGCTAGACTTGGCGTAACCTACGAGCAGTACTTC.

This clonotype was detected many times. This rearrangement joins TRBV27 to TRBJ1-5; D possibly corresponds to TRBD1 (6 bases). The V and J ends lost 8 bases and 4 bases respectively, with 18 bases between them. This CDR3 is built from 15 residues. Germline assignment: CDR1 MNHEY and CDR2 SMNVEV (reference sequence). Written as DNA, the CDR3 is TGTGCCAGCCGACGAGGAGGGACACTTAATCAGCCCCAGCATTTT. Translating it yields CASRRGGTLNQPQHF.

The V and J genes are TRBV28 and TRBJ1-6, with TRBD1 matching 8 bases. The ends lost 6 bases at V and 8 bases at J; junction bases unmatched: 9. The CDR3 sequence is 15 residues long. The germline gives CDR1 MDHEN, CDR2 SYDVKM. The CDR3 is CASRGTGTGHSPLHF. As DNA, the CDR3 is TGTGCCAGCAGGGGAACCGGGACAGGTCATTCACCCCTCCACTTT.

Many counts were recorded for this clonotype. It may be a read error: a sequence one base away is much more abundant. V gene TRBV6-1 combines with J gene TRBJ1-5; no clear D gene. Germline-derived CDR1 and CDR2 are MNHNS and SASEGT. V was pared by 5 bases and J by 6 bases, with 14 bases between. The CDR3 sequence is 14 residues long. CDR3 nucleotides: TGTGCCAGCAGTCTCCGGTCCCAAAGTCAGCCCCAGCATTTT. Translation gives CASSLRSQSQPQHF.

This clonotype was observed many times. The chain carries TRBV20-1 and TRBJ1-2; D call uncertain. The CDR3 has 12 amino acids. Germline lookup yields CDR1 DFQATT and CDR2 SNEGSKA (reference sequence). Trimming removed 6 bases from V and 1 base from J, with 9 bases in between. The CDR3 DNA sequence: TGCAGTGCCCCCCCTAATAACTATGGCTACACCTTC. It encodes CSAPPNNYGYTF.

Ten or more counts support this clonotype. The chain combines TRBV5-1 with TRBJ2-7; the D gene is possibly TRBD2 (6 bases). The V end lost 4 bases, the J end lost 6 bases, and 20 bases lay between the germline ends. The CDR3 consists of 15 residues. Germline-derived CDR1 and CDR2 are SGHRS and YFSETQ. The CDR3 here is CASSRWEDGYGEQYF. The CDR3, as DNA: TGCGCCAGCAGCCGCTGGGAGGACGGATACGGCGAGCAGTACTTC.

The J gene is TRBJ1-1, the V gene TRBV18; D call uncertain. The CDR3 length is 14 residues. Trimming cost V 3 bases and J 3 bases, with 11 bases left between them. Germline V gene sequence: CDR1 KGHSH, CDR2 LQKENI. The CDR3 loop is CASSPQPEDTEAFF. The CDR3 region has the DNA TGTGCCAGCTCACCCCAGCCGGAGGACACTGAAGCTTTCTTT.

The chain has TRBV20-1 and TRBJ1-2; unclear D gene. Germline CDR1 DFQATT, CDR2 SNEGSKA (reference sequence). The germline V and J ends were trimmed by 0 bases and 0 bases, with 5 bases remaining between them. This CDR3 is built from 13 residues. The CDR3 reads CSAREPANYGYTF. For the CDR3, the DNA is TGCAGTGCTAGAGAGCCAGCTAACTATGGCTACACCTTC.

This clonotype has a count of ten or more. In DNA form, the CDR3 reads TGTGCCTGGAGTGTACAGGGTGGAGAGACCCAGTACTTC. It codes for CAWSVQGGETQYF. V is TRBV30 and J is TRBJ2-5, with D possibly being TRBD1 (6 bases). The germline V gene encodes CDR1 GTSNPN and CDR2 SVGIG (reference sequence). Trimming shortened V by 0 bases and J by 4 bases, and 9 bases separated the two germline ends. This CDR3 is 13 amino acids long.

This clonotype has ten or more counts. The chain recombines TRBV15 with TRBJ2-5, with unresolved D. V gave up 4 bases and J gave up 9 bases, with 15 bases separating them. The CDR3 loop spans 13 amino acids. The germline CDR1 and CDR2 sequences are LNHNV and YYDKDF (reference sequence). The CDR3, as DNA: TGTGCCACCAGCATCATGGTCCGTGAGGCCCAGTACTTC. This gives the protein CATSIMVREAQYF.

This clonotype was counted only a few times. A much larger clone sits a single nucleotide away, making a read error possible. The rearrangement links TRBV12-3 or TRBV12-4 to TRBJ1-2; D gene unclear. The V gene lost 5 bases and the J gene lost 3 bases, with 7 bases spanning the gap. The CDR3 consists of 12 residues. CDR3 protein: CASSPEDYGYTF. In nucleotides, the CDR3 is TGTGCCAGCAGTCCGGAAGACTATGGCTACACCTTC.

This clonotype occurred many times. This sequence joins TRBV11-1 and TRBJ2-7, with 9 bases fitting TRBD1. With 5 bases clipped from V and 4 bases from J, the junction kept 12 bases outside the gene matches. The CDR3 loop spans 16 amino acids. CDR1 and CDR2 (germline): SGHAT, FQDESV (reference sequence). The chain's CDR3 is CASSLRDRVPFYEQYF. The CDR3 DNA is TGTGCCAGCAGCCTCCGGGACAGGGTTCCTTTTTACGAGCAGTACTTC.

This clonotype was counted only a few times. This rearrangement joins TRBV24-1 to TRBJ2-4; D is ambiguous. V was pared by 0 bases and J by 8 bases, with 4 bases between. The CDR3 contains 12 residues. Germline loops: CDR1 KGHDR, CDR2 SFDVKD. The chain's CDR3 is CATSDLKDIQYF. The CDR3 DNA sequence: TGTGCCACCAGTGATTTGAAGGACATTCAGTACTTC.

This clonotype was counted only a few times. The genes are TRBV2 and TRBJ2-7, with unresolved D. This CDR3 is 13 amino acids long. Per the germline V gene, CDR1 is SNHLY and CDR2 is FYNNEI. Deletions cut 6 bases from V and 4 bases from J, with 13 bases between. In DNA form, the CDR3 reads TGTGCCAGCAGCGAGAGATTCGTTTACGAGCAGTACTTC. This codes for CASSERFVYEQYF. Supplemented by reference TRBV2 and TRBJ2-7, the full variable domain reads EPEVTQTPSHQVTQMGQEVILRCVPISNHLYFYWYRQILGQKVEFLVSFYNNEISEKSEIFDDQFSVERPDGSNFTLKIRSTKLEDSAMYFCASSERFVYEQYFGPGTRLTVT.